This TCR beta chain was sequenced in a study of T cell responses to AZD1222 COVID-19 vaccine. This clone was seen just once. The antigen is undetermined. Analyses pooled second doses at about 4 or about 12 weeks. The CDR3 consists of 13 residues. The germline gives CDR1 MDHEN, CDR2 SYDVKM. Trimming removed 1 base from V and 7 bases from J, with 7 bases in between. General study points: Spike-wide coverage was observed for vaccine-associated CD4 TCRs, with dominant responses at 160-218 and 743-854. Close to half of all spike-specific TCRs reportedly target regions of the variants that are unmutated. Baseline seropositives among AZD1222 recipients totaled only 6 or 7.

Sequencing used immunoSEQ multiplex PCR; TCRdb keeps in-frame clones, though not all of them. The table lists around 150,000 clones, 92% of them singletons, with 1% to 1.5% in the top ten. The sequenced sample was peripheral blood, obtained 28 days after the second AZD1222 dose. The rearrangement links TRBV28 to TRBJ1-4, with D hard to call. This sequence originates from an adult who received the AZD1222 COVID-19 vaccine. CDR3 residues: CASSLLRVEKLFF. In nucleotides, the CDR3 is TGTGCCAGCAGTTTATTAAGGGTTGAAAAACTGTTTTTT.